One sample yielded the 4 T cell receptor beta chains listed below, sequenced in a study of T cells in Graves' hyperthyroidism and ophthalmopathy. RNA transcripts were the template for amplifying TCR beta CDR3 regions. Using the HTBI primer set, a first-round RT-PCR was run on the TCR CDR3. TCRdb analysed the multiplex PCR reads with MiXCR anew, one entry per CDR3 protein. The sample lists around 400,000 distinct CDR3 sequences, roughly 15% seen once, with about 21% in the top ten. Sequenced material: blood. These receptors all stem from a woman aged 55-69 years with Graves' ophthalmopathy.

This rearrangement joins TRBV5-6 to TRBJ2-3; D unclear. Germline CDR1 reads SGHDT; CDR2 reads YYEEEE. This CDR3 is 13 amino acids long. The V end was cut by 4 bases, the J end by 0 bases, with 6 bases between. The CDR3 region is CASSIGSTDTQYF. Written as DNA, the CDR3 is TGTGCCAGCAGCATCGGGAGCACAGATACGCAGTATTTT.

Points on this clonotype: One end of the junction is discordant with germline, which a read error may explain. The J gene is TRBJ1-1, the V gene TRBV6-1; TRBD1 is a possible D gene (6 bases). Per germline, CDR1 MNHNS and CDR2 SASEGT. There are 14 residues in the CDR3. CDR3 amino acids: CASSETGDNSRAVF. CDR3 DNA: TGTGCCAGCAGTGAAACCGGGGACAATTCGCGAGCTGTCTTT.

The rearrangement joins TRBV2 to TRBJ2-2; 10 bases match TRBD2. In germline, CDR1 is SNHLY, CDR2 FYNNEI. Germline trimming cut 5 bases from V and 7 bases from J; bases unmatched to any gene: 7. The CDR3 spans 15 residues. The CDR3, as DNA: TGTGCCAGCAGTCCCCTAGCGGGAGAGGTCGGGGAGCTGTTTTTT. Translating it yields CASSPLAGEVGELFF.

The gene calls are TRBV18 and TRBJ2-7, with TRBD1 matching 10 bases. CDR3 length: 15 amino acids. J was trimmed by 2 bases and V by 6 bases; bases with no gene match: 7. Germline V gene sequence: CDR1 KGHSH, CDR2 LQKENI. CDR3 DNA: TGTGCCAGCTCCTCACCGGACAGGGGGGCCTACGAGCAGTACTTC. As protein: CASSSPDRGAYEQYF.